The 7 T cell receptor beta chains given below trace back to one sample, sequenced in a study of sequential checkpoint blockade in melanoma. Treatment denoted: randomized to nivolumab then ipilimumab (arm A) or the reverse (arm B). Libraries were prepared by immunoSEQ multiplex PCR; TCRdb keeps only in-frame clonotypes and omits some of them. The sample carries over 25,000 clones, roughly 80% recorded once. Sequencing was performed on CD8+ T cells sorted from blood (inferred from file names), taken from a patient given nivolumab and ipilimumab in sequence. The receptors were sampled from a human donor with melanoma.

V is TRBV7-9 and J is TRBJ2-5, with D perhaps matching TRBD1 (6 bases). CDR1 and CDR2 (germline): SEHNR, FQNEAQ (reference sequence). Trimming took 5 bases from V and 1 from J, leaving 11 bases between them. The CDR3 runs 14 residues. CDR3 sequence: CASSPQGSQETQYF. The CDR3 bases are TGTGCCAGCAGCCCCCAGGGGAGCCAAGAGACCCAGTACTTC.

This clone appeared a few times. V usage is TRBV5-5 and J usage is TRBJ1-5; a weak D match, TRBD1 (6 bases). V lost 4 bases and J 6 bases, leaving 14 bases between the germline ends. The CDR3 has 14 amino acids. Germline V CDR1 and CDR2: SGHKS, YYEKEE (reference sequence). This chain's CDR3 is CASSPTGYGQPQHF. CDR3 sequence (DNA): TGTGCCAGCAGCCCAACAGGGTATGGTCAGCCCCAGCATTTT.

The chain combines TRBV4-1 with TRBJ2-3, with 8 bases identical to TRBD2. The CDR3 spans 12 residues. The J segment lost 8 bases and the V segment lost 4 bases, leaving 2 bases of the junction unmatched. The germline V gene encodes CDR1 MGHRA and CDR2 YSYEKL. The CDR3 loop reads CASSPRGGTQYF. The CDR3 nucleotides read TGCGCCAGCAGCCCCCGGGGGGGTACGCAGTATTTT.

By its share, this clone is medium-sized (0.01 to 0.1%). The same CDR3 also results from other DNA sequences found in this sample. The chain links TRBV5-4 to TRBJ2-7; 8 nucleotides match TRBD1. Germline V CDR1 and CDR2: SGHNT, YYREEE (reference sequence). The CDR3 is made up of 14 amino acids. J lost 0 bases, V lost 4 bases, and 3 bases had no gene match. This CDR3 reads CASSRGTGSYEQYF. The CDR3 region has the DNA TGTGCCAGCAGCAGGGGGACAGGCTCCTACGAGCAGTACTTC.

The V gene is TRBV6-1, the J gene TRBJ2-5; D uncertain. The CDR3 length is 14 residues. CDR1 is MNHNS and CDR2 is SASEGT in the germline V gene. With 0 bases removed from V and 3 bases from J, the gap between germline ends came to 8 bases. CDR3 in DNA: TGTGCCAGCAGTGAAGCCCGGGTTAAAGAGACCCAGTACTTC. Residues: CASSEARVKETQYF.

This clone was seen at least ten times. The V call is TRBV7-3, the J call TRBJ2-7; no clear D. The V end lost 4 bases, the J end lost 7 bases, and 14 bases lay between the germline ends. Germline CDR1 is SGHTA and CDR2 is FQGTGA. The CDR3 loop spans 13 amino acids. The CDR3 DNA reads TGTGCCAGCAGCTCGCTCATTGGTAGTGAGCAGTACTTC. The encoded protein is CASSSLIGSEQYF.

The V and J genes are TRBV7-6 and TRBJ2-5; no definite D call. The CDR3 length is 15 residues. CDR1 and CDR2 from the germline V gene are SGHVS and FNYEAQ. V was shortened by 5 bases and J by 1 base, with 14 bases between the two germline ends. CDR3 protein: CASSPNSLPQETQYF. The CDR3 DNA sequence: TGTGCCAGCAGCCCCAACAGCCTCCCCCAAGAGACCCAGTACTTC.